Below, one T cell receptor (beta chain) is given with its context. Which antigen it targets is not known. The input lacks base qualities; no much larger clone sits a single base away. Another Seattle source contributed samples from volunteer blood donors who had recovered from COVID-19. Collaborating institutions collected whole blood in K2EDTA tubes following their own protocols. For TCRbeta analysis, collaborator samples were shipped as frozen whole blood, as isolated PBMCs, or as DNA extracted from either sample type. From cysteine to phenylalanine, the CDR3 is 14 amino acids long. Only the CDR3 portion is preserved as DNA: 42 bases, with reading frame beginning at the first base. The CDR1 and CDR2 encoded by the germline V gene (reference sequence) are MNHEY and SMNVEV. Germline trimming amounts to 3 bases on V and 3 bases on J, with 0 as the count of junction bases outside the gene matches. The sample originates from a study of blood T cell repertoires in COVID-19 (dated by TCRdb to 2020 to 2022). With respect to the entire study: Samples covering the acute and convalescent phases of COVID-19 were provided by collaborators in the United States, Italy and Spain. The prospective study material was composed of cDNA or gDNA derived from T cells, B-cell-depleted T cells, or PBMCs. Subjects who had been exposed to COVID-19, were actively infected with it, or had recovered from it provided the deeply sampled blood TCRbeta repertoires that made up the dataset. The repertoires were made available in a free public database intended to serve as a resource for research on the immune response to SARS-CoV-2. The samples were drawn from the first 160 participants of the ongoing ImmuneRACE study and from over 950 subjects provided by 6 global collaborators. Sample metadata almost always included a de-identified subject ID, COVID-19 status, age in years and sex. Where HLA class I and class II types were available, the types were taken from metadata supplied by the sample provider, not from assay-based typing.

What the work shows at the level of the full study, not this receptor alone: How much clinical and demographic metadata was included differed by source and by participant, and the metadata was provided uncurated.

The immunoSEQ Assay, a bias-controlled multiplex PCR, was used to amplify TCRbeta CDR3 regions from genomic DNA. The source study handled its data this way. Within the assay, amplification of reference gene primers was used to estimate how many nucleated cells each sample contained. To quantify the absolute abundance of each unique TCRbeta CDR3 rearrangement, sequence reads were collapsed and filtered. For each sample, productive Simpson clonality was calculated by taking the square root of Simpson's diversity index across productive rearrangements. Drawn from immuneACCESS, this table holds only the in-frame rearrangements with V and J called that TCRdb kept. Clones are partly lost; checked studies trace under half to an unresolved V gene and leave the rest unexplained. V, J and clone size reflect that table, while D and trimming were determined from the DNA. Within this sample are under 300,000 clones, with 70% to 90% of them counted one time only. Of the sample, 2% to 2.5% is held by the ten largest clones.

Specimen: peripheral blood. The chain is made from TRBV27 and TRBJ2-7; 12 nucleotides in the junction match TRBD2. The TCR sequence derives from a middle-aged woman who had recovered from COVID-19. The DNA sequence reads TGTGCCAGCAGTTTGACTAGCGGGAGCTACGAGCAGTACTTC. It codes for CASSLTSGSYEQYF.